This entry concerns a single T cell receptor beta chain. The protocol was immunoSEQ multiplex PCR, while the TCRdb copy is restricted to in-frame clones and leaves out a portion. The sample carries tens of thousands of clones, around nine tenths recorded once. This sample is part of a study of technical replicates of blood from several donors. CDR3 length: 16 residues. The J segment lost 0 bases and the V segment lost 4 bases, leaving 5 bases of the junction unmatched. From germline, CDR1 is MNHNS and CDR2 SASEGT. This TCR came from a human donor in good health. Some clones in this sample may be carry-over from other donors' samples. The chain employs TRBV6-1 and TRBJ2-1; 8 nucleotides align to TRBD1. Material for sequencing was PBMCs. CDR3 coding DNA: TGTGCCAGCAGTGGGTTTACAGGGGGCTCCTACAATGAGCAGTTCTTC. This translates into CASSGFTGGSYNEQFF.